A single sample is the source of the 13 T cell receptor beta chains below, sequenced in a study of blood T cell repertoires in COVID-19. Repertoires were generated with immunoSEQ multiplex PCR, while TCRdb's copy carries only in-frame clones and drops some. Among 250,000 to 350,000 clones listed, approximately 84% were seen once. The sequenced material came from peripheral blood. The receptor set was obtained from a human donor with COVID-19, enrolled during active disease. The donor label of this sample is uncertain.

The chain carries TRBV28 and TRBJ2-3; TRBD2 matches 11 bases. J gave up 5 bases and V 6 bases, and 7 bases lay outside the gene matches. CDR1 MDHEN and CDR2 SYDVKM come from the germline V gene. This CDR3 is 15 amino acids long. This CDR3 reads CASSPLAGVEDTQYF. CDR3 nucleotides: TGTGCCAGCAGCCCACTAGCGGGAGTTGAAGATACGCAGTATTTT.

The V and J genes are TRBV9 and TRBJ2-2; TRBD2 matches at 11 bases. The CDR3 is 16 residues long. Germline CDR1 is SGDLS and CDR2 is YYNGEE. J was trimmed by 1 base and V by 5 bases; bases with no gene match: 4. The CDR3 here is CASRKGLAGNTGELFF. CDR3 DNA sequence: TGTGCCAGCAGGAAAGGACTAGCGGGGAACACCGGGGAGCTGTTTTTT.

The V call is TRBV6-2 or TRBV6-3, the J call TRBJ1-4; D unresolved. Germline-derived CDR1 and CDR2 are MNHEY and SVGEGT. The CDR3 runs to 15 residues. V was pared by 5 bases and J by 0 bases, with 10 bases between. CDR3 sequence reads: CASSDHSATNEKLFF. CDR3 nucleotides: TGTGCCAGCAGTGACCACAGTGCAACTAATGAAAAACTGTTTTTT.

V and J are TRBV29-1 and TRBJ2-2; D is perhaps TRBD1 (6 bases). Trimming removed 5 bases from V and 6 bases from J, with 13 bases in between. The germline V gene has CDR1 SQVTM and CDR2 ANQGSEA. This CDR3 is 13 amino acids long. The CDR3: CSVRVAGAGELFF. The CDR3 bases are TGCAGCGTTAGGGTGGCAGGGGCCGGGGAGCTGTTTTTT.

V usage is TRBV7-2 and J usage is TRBJ2-5; possible D gene TRBD1, 6 bases. V lost 4 bases and J 2 bases, leaving 17 bases between the germline ends. CDR1 is SGHTA and CDR2 is FQGNSA in the germline V gene. CDR3 length: 16 amino acids. CDR3 residues: CASSSLGSGQQETQYF. The CDR3 nucleotides are TGTGCCAGCAGCTCCTTAGGGTCCGGACAGCAAGAGACCCAGTACTTC.

The chain employs TRBV27 and TRBJ1-5; D unclear. The CDR3 is 14 amino acids. The germline V gene encodes CDR1 MNHEY and CDR2 SMNVEV (reference sequence). The germline V and J ends were trimmed by 4 bases and 2 bases, with 9 bases remaining between them. The CDR3 is CASSSWAGNQPQHF. The CDR3 DNA reads as TGTGCCAGCAGTTCGTGGGCAGGCAATCAGCCCCAGCATTTT.

This chain uses TRBV18 with TRBJ2-2, with 8 bases fitting TRBD2. The J segment lost 2 bases and the V segment lost 4 bases, leaving 12 bases of the junction unmatched. The CDR3 spans 18 residues. Germline lookup yields CDR1 KGHSH and CDR2 LQKENI. CDR3 coding DNA: TGTGCCAGCTCACGTAGCGGGACCCCGACTTTTAACACCGGGGAGCTGTTTTTT. Translation gives CASSRSGTPTFNTGELFF.

The chain employs TRBV4-3 and TRBJ1-1, with D maybe TRBD1 (5 bases). This CDR3 has 14 residues. Trimming took 2 bases from V and 4 from J, leaving 11 bases between them. The germline CDR1 and CDR2 sequences are LGHNA and YSLEER. In nucleotides, the CDR3 is TGCGCCAGCAGCCAAACCGGGGGGAGCACTGAAGCTTTCTTT. It encodes CASSQTGGSTEAFF.

CDR3 region: CASSYHGTSGDYEQYF. The CDR3 DNA sequence: TGTGCCAGCAGTTACCACGGGACTAGCGGGGATTACGAGCAGTACTTC. The chain links TRBV6-5 to TRBJ2-7; 13 bases agree with TRBD2. Trimming at V came to 2 bases and at J to 4 bases, leaving 5 bases not matched to a gene. The V gene's germline CDR1 is MNHEY and CDR2 SVGAGI. The CDR3 has 16 amino acids.

The gene calls are TRBV19 and TRBJ1-5, with TRBD1 matching over 10 bases. With 6 bases clipped from V and 6 bases from J, the junction kept 2 bases outside the gene matches. This CDR3 is built from 13 residues. Germline V gene lookup returns CDR1 LNHDA and CDR2 SQIVND (reference sequence). The CDR3 spells CASRGQGSQPQHF. The CDR3 DNA follows: TGTGCCAGTAGGGGACAGGGGAGTCAGCCCCAGCATTTT.

This clone has a handful of counts. The chain employs TRBV20-1 and TRBJ1-2; the D gene is possibly TRBD1 (5 bases). V was shortened by 3 bases and J by 4 bases, with 18 bases between the two germline ends. The CDR3 totals 15 residues. Germline V CDR1 and CDR2: DFQATT, SNEGSKA (reference sequence). The CDR3 nucleotides read TGCAGTGCTAGTCGGGTTTCGCAGGGCTCCTATGGCTACACCTTC. Its protein product is CSASRVSQGSYGYTF.

This chain connects TRBV5-1 to TRBJ2-1, with D uncertain. The CDR3 runs 12 residues. Germline V gives CDR1 SGHRS, CDR2 YFSETQ. Trimming took 0 bases from V and 10 from J, leaving 8 bases between them. The CDR3 region has the DNA TGCGCCAGCAGCTTGGGGGCAGGAGAGCAGTTCTTC. It yields the protein CASSLGAGEQFF.

The V and J genes are TRBV3-1 (or the pseudogene TRBV3-2) and TRBJ2-7; no firm D call. Trimming stripped 1 base from V and 2 bases from J, with 15 bases between. CDR1 and CDR2 from the germline V gene are LGHDT and YNNKEL (reference sequence). CDR3 size: 16 residues. In nucleotides, the CDR3 is TGTGCCAGCAGCCAAGTGACCCCTAGAGGCCCCTACGAGCAGTACTTC. Its translation: CASSQVTPRGPYEQYF.